The rows below give T cell receptor beta chains drawn from one sample of a study of neurological immune-mediated disorders. A single record per CDR3 protein comes from TCRdb applying MiXCR to the 5' RACE reads. The sample has more than 95,000 distinct CDR3 sequences, 11% seen once; the top ten hold around 3.3%. Sequencing was done on a sample of PBMCs. All receptors come from a female donor with HTLV-1-associated myelopathy (HAM/TSP). Both conserved end residues are part of each CDR3. Fields, in order: V gene, CDR3 protein.

v_gene: TRBV11-3
CDR3aa: CASSSSWGPNYEQYF

v_gene: TRBV2
CDR3aa: CASSTQMTGGFSYEQYF

v_gene: TRBV18
CDR3aa: CASSPGRANTEAFF

v_gene: TRBV5-1
CDR3aa: CASSSQGITDTQYF

v_gene: TRBV6-2/TRBV6-3
CDR3aa: CASIPRAASSNEQFF

v_gene: TRBV15
CDR3aa: CATSNAPVGNSPLHF

v_gene: TRBV27
CDR3aa: CASSLVGSGGASYEQYF

v_gene: TRBV20-1
CDR3aa: CSARAGGLYGYTF

v_gene: TRBV28
CDR3aa: CASSSPAGAEGDYGYTF

v_gene: TRBV2
CDR3aa: CASKGQGIPYNEQFF

v_gene: TRBV10-3
CDR3aa: CAISGNRDQETQYF

v_gene: TRBV5-1
CDR3aa: CASSLEGRPWPQHF

v_gene: TRBV14
CDR3aa: CASSQEWVWDTTSYNEQFF

v_gene: TRBV9
CDR3aa: CASSVRADTEAFF

v_gene: TRBV14
CDR3aa: CASSQESSGGTYEQYF